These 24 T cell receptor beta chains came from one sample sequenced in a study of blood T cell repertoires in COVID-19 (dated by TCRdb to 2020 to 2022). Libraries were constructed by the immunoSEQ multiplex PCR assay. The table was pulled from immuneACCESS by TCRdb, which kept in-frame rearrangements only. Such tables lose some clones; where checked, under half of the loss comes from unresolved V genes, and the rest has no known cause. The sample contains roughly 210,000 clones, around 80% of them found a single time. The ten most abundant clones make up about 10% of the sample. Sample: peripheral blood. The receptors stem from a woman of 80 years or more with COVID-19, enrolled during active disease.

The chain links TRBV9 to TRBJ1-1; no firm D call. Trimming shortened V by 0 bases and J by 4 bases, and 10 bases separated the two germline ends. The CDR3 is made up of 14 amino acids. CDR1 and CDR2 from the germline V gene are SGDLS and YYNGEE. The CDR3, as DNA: TGTGCCAGCAGCGTAGACGGTCGGGGCACTGAAGCTTTCTTT. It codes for CASSVDGRGTEAFF.

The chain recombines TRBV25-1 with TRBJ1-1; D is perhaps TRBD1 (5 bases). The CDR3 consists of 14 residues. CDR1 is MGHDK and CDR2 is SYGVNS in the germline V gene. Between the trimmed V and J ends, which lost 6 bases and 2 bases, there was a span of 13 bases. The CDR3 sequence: CASRGTQSNTEAFF. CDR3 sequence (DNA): TGTGCCAGCAGAGGGACTCAAAGTAACACTGAAGCTTTCTTT.

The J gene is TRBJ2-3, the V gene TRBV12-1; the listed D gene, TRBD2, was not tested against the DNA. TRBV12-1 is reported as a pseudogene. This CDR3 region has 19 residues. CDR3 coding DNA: TGTGCCAGCAGCACCCGACTAGCGGGGGGCCGGGGGGCCACAGATACGCAGTATTTT. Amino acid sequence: CASSTRLAGGRGATDTQYF.

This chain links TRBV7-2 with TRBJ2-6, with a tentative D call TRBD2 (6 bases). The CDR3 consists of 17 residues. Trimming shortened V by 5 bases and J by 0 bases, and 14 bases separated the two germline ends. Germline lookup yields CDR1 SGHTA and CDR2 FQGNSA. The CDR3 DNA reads TGTGCCAGCAGCCCGCCGGGACTCAGCTCTGGGGCCAACGTCCTGACTTTC. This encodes CASSPPGLSSGANVLTF.

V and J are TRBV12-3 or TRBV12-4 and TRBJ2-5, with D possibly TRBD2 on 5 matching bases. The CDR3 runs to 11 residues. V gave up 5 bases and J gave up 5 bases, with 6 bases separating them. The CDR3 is CASSSGETQYF. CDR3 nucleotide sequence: TGTGCCAGCAGTAGCGGTGAGACCCAGTACTTC.

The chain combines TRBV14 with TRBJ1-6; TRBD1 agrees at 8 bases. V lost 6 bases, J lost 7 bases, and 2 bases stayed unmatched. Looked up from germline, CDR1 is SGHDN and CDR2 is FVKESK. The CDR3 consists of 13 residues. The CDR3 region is CASSTGGNSPLHF. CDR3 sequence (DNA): TGTGCCAGCAGTACAGGGGGAAATTCACCCCTCCACTTT.

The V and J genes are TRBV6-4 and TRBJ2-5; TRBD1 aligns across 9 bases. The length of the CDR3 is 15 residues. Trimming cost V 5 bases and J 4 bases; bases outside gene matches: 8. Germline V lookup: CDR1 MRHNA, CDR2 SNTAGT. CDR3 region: CASSQGQGSTETQYF. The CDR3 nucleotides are TGTGCCAGCAGTCAGGGACAGGGATCGACAGAGACCCAGTACTTC.

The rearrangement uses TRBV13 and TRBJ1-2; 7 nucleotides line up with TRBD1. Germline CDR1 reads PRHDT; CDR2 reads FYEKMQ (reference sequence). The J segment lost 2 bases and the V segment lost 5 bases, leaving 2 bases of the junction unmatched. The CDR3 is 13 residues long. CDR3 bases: TGTGCCAGCAGCCCGACAGGGAACTATGGCTACACCTTC. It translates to CASSPTGNYGYTF.

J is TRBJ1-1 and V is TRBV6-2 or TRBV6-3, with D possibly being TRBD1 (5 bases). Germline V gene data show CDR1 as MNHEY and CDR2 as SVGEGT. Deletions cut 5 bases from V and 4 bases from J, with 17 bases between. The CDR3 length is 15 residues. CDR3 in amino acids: CASSNAVSGGTEAFF. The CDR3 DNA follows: TGTGCCAGCAGTAACGCGGTCTCGGGGGGCACTGAAGCTTTCTTT.

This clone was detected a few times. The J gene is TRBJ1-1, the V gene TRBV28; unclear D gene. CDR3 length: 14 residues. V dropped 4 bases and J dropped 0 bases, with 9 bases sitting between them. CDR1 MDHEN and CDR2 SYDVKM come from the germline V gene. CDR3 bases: TGTGCCAGCAGTTCATCGGACTTGAACACTGAAGCTTTCTTT. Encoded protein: CASSSSDLNTEAFF.

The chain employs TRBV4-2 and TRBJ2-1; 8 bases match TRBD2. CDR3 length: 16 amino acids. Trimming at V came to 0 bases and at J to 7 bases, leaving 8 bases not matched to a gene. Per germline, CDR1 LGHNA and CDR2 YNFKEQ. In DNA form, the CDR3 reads TGTGCCAGCAGCCAAGACGCGGGGGGCAGGTGGAATGAGCAGTTCTTC. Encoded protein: CASSQDAGGRWNEQFF.

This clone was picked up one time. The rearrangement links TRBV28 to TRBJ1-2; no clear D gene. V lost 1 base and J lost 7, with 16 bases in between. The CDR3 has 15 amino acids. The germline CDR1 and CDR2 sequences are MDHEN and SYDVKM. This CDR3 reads CASSLFAPQVRGYTF. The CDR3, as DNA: TGTGCCAGCAGTTTATTTGCCCCCCAGGTTCGTGGCTACACCTTC.

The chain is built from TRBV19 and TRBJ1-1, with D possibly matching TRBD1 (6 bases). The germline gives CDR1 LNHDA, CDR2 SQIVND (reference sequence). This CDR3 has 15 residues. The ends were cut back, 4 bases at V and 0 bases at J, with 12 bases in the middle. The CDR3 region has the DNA TGTGCCAGTAGTAGGACAGTACCGTTGAACACTGAAGCTTTCTTT. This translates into CASSRTVPLNTEAFF.

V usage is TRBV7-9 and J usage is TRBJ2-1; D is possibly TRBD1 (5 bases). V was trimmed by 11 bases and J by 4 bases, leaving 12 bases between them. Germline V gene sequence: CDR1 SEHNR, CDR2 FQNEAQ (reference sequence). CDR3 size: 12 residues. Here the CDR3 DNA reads TGTGCCGGGGCGACGGATTACAATGAGCAGTTCTTC. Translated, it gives CAGATDYNEQFF.

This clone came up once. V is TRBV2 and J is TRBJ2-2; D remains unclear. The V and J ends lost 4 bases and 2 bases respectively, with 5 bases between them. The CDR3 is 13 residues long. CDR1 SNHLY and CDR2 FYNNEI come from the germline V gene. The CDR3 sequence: CASSGTNTGELFF. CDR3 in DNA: TGTGCCAGCAGTGGAACTAACACCGGGGAGCTGTTTTTT.

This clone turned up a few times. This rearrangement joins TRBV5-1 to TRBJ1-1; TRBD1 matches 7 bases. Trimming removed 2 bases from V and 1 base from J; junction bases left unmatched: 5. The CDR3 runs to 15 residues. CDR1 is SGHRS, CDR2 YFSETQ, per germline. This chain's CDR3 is CASSLTGESNTEAFF. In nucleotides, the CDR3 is TGCGCCAGCAGCTTAACAGGGGAATCGAACACTGAAGCTTTCTTT.

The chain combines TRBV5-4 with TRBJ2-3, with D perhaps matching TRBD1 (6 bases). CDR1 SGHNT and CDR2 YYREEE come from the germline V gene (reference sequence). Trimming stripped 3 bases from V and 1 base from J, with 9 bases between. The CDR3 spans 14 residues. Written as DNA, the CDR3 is TGTGCCAGCAGCTCAAGGACAGGCACAGATACGCAGTATTTT. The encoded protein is CASSSRTGTDTQYF. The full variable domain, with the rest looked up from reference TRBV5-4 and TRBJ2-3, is ETGVTQSPTHLIKTRGQQVTLRCSSQSGHNTVSWYQQALGQGPQFIFQYYREEENGRGNFPPRFSGLQFPNYSSELNVNALELDDSALYLCASSSRTGTDTQYFGPGTRLTVL.

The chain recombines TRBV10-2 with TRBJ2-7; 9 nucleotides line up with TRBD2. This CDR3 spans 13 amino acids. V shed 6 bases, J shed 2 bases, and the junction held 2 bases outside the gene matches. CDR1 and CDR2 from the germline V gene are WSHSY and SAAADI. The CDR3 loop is CASRAGGTYEQYF. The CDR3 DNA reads TGCGCCAGCAGGGCGGGGGGGACCTACGAGCAGTACTTC.

This CDR3 reads CASSLGTGVTDTQYF. The CDR3 nucleotides read TGTGCCAGCAGCTTAGGTACAGGTGTCACAGATACGCAGTATTTT. The chain links TRBV7-6 to TRBJ2-3, with D possibly matching TRBD1 (5 bases). The V gene's germline CDR1 is SGHVS and CDR2 FNYEAQ. The V end was cut by 1 base, the J end by 2 bases, with 10 bases between. This CDR3 comprises 15 residues.

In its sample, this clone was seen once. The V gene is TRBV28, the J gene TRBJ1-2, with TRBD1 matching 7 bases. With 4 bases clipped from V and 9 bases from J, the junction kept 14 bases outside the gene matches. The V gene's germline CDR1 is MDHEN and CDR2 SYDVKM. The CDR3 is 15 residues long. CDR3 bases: TGTGCCAGCAGTTCCGCGTTGACAGGGAGCCGGAGCTACACCTTC. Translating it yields CASSSALTGSRSYTF.

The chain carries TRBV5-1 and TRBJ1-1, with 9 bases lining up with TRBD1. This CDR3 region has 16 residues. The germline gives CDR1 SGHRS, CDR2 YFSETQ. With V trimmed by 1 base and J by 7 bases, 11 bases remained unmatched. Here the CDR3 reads CASSLYGTGYLGEAFF. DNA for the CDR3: TGCGCCAGCAGCTTGTATGGGACAGGGTACTTGGGTGAAGCTTTCTTT.

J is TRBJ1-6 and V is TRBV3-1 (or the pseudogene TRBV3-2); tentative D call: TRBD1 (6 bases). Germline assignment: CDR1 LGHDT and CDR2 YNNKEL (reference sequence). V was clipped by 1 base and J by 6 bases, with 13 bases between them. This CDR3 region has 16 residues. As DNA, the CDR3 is TGTGCCAGCAGCCAAGTGAGGGGGACTACTAATTCACCCCTCCACTTT. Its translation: CASSQVRGTTNSPLHF.

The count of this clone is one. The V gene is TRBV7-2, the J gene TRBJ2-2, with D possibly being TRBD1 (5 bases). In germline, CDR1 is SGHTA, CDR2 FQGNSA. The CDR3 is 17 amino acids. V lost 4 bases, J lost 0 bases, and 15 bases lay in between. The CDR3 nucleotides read TGTGCCAGCAGCTCCCTGGCCAGGGCATCGAACACCGGGGAGCTGTTTTTT. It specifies CASSSLARASNTGELFF. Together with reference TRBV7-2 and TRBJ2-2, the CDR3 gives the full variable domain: GAGVSQSPSNKVTEKGKDVELRCDPISGHTALYWYRQSLGQGLEFLIYFQGNSAPDKSGLPSDRFSAERTGGSVSTLTIQRTQQEDSAVYLCASSSLARASNTGELFFGEGSRLTVL.

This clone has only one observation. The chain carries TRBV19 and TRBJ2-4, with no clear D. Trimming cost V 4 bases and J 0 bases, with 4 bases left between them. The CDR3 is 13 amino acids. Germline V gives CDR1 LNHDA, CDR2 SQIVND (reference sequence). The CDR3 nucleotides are TGTGCCAGTAGTACGGTAGCCAAAAACATTCAGTACTTC. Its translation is CASSTVAKNIQYF.